This T cell receptor (beta chain) was profiled in a study of T-cell memory formation after mild COVID-19. As for the study in general: Largely donor-specific TCR clusters were found. Findings and limits, study-wide: Whereas later expanders leaned CD4+, clones contracting day 15 to 85 showed a balanced CD4/CD8 makeup. Some SARS-CoV-2-responding clones were already detected in memory before infection.

Trimming removed 0 bases from V and 5 bases from J; junction bases left unmatched: 8. Germline CDR1 and CDR2: SGHRS and YFSETQ. The CDR3 covers 17 residues. Researchers used 5'RACE with constant-segment primers to make TCR alpha and TCR beta cDNA libraries that carry sample barcodes and UMIs. TCRdb re-analysed the 5' RACE reads in MiXCR, keeping a single row per CDR3 protein. Found here are 380,000 or so distinct CDR3 sequences, roughly 13% of them singletons; the top ten hold about 20%. This clonotype was observed a few times. What it binds is not known. V gene TRBV5-1 combines with J gene TRBJ2-5; 12 bases agree with TRBD2. This receptor was identified in a man aged 18-30 years who had mild COVID-19 (a few samples of this study predate the infection). Cell type and time point are not known. Sequenced sample: PBMCs or a T cell subset sorted from them (not recorded which). Written as DNA, the CDR3 is TGCGCCAGCAGCTTGGCCCCTAGCGGGGGGGCTGGGGAGACCCAGTACTTC. Encoded protein: CASSLAPSGGAGETQYF.